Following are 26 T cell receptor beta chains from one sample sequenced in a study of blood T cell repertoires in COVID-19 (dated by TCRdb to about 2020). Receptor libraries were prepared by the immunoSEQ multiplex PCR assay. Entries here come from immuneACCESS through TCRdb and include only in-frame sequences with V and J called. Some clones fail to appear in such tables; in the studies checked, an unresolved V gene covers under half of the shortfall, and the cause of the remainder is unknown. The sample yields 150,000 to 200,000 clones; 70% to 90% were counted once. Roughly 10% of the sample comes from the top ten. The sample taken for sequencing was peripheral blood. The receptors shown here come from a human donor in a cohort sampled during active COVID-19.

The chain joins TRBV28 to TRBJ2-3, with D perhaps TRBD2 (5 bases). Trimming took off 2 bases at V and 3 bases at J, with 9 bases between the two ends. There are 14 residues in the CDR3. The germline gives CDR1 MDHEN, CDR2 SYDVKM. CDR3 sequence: CASSLPAGTDTQYF. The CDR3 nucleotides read TGTGCCAGCAGTTTACCCGCGGGTACAGATACGCAGTATTTT.

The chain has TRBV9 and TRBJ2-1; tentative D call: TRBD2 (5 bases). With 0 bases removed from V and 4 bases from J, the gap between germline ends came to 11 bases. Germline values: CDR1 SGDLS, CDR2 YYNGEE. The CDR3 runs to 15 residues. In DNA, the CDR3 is TGTGCCAGCAGCGTAGGGCCAGCGGAATACAATGAGCAGTTCTTC. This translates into CASSVGPAEYNEQFF. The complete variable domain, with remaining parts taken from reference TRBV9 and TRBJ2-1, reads DSGVTQTPKHLITATGQRVTLRCSPRSGDLSVYWYQQSLDQGLQFLIQYYNGEERAKGNILERFSAQQFPDLHSELNLSSLELGDSALYFCASSVGPAEYNEQFFGPGTRLTVL.

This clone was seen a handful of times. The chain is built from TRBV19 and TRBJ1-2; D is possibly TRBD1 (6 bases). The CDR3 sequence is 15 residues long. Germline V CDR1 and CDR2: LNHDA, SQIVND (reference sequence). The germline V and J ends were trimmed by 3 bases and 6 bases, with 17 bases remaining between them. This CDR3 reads CASSIGGGGRNGYTF. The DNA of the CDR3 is TGTGCCAGTAGTATCGGCGGCGGGGGGCGGAATGGCTACACCTTC.

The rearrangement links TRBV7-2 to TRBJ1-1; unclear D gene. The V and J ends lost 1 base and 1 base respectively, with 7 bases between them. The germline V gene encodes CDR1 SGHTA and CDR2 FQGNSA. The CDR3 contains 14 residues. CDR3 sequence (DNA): TGTGCCAGCAGCTTAGGGAGGAGGAACACTGAAGCTTTCTTT. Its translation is CASSLGRRNTEAFF.

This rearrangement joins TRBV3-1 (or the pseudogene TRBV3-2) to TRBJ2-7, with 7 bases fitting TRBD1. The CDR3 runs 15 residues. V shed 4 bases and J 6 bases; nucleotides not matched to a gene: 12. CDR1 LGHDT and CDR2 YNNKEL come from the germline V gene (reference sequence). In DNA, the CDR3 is TGTGCCAGCAGCCCATCGGACAGGTTGAGGCTCGAGCAGTACTTC. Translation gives CASSPSDRLRLEQYF.

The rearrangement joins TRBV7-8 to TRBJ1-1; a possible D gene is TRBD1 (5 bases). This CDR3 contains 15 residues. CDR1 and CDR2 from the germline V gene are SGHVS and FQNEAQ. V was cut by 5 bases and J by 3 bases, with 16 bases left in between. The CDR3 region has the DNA TGTGCCAGCAGCCAAGGGGCAGGGTCCCACACTGAAGCTTTCTTT. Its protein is CASSQGAGSHTEAFF.

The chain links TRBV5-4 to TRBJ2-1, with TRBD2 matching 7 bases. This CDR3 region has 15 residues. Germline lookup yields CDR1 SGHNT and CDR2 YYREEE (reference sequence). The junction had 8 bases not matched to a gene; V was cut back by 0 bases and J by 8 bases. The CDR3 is CASSLALASGDEQFF. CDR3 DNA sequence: TGTGCCAGCAGCTTGGCACTAGCGTCGGGCGATGAGCAGTTCTTC. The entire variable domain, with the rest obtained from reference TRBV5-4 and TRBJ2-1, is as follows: ETGVTQSPTHLIKTRGQQVTLRCSSQSGHNTVSWYQQALGQGPQFIFQYYREEENGRGNFPPRFSGLQFPNYSSELNVNALELDDSALYLCASSLALASGDEQFFGPGTRLTVL.

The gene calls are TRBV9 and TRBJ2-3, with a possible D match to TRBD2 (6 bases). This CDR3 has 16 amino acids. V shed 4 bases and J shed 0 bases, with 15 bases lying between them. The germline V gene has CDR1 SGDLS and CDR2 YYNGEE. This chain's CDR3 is CASSPRTISSTDTQYF. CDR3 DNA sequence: TGTGCCAGCAGCCCCCGGACTATCTCGAGCACAGATACGCAGTATTTT.

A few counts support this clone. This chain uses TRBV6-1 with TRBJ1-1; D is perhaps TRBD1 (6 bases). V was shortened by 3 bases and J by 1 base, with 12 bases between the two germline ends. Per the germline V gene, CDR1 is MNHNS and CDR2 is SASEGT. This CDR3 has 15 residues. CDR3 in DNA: TGTGCCAGCAGTGACGGGGGGGCTGGGAACACTGAAGCTTTCTTT. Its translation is CASSDGGAGNTEAFF.

CDR3 bases: TGCAGCGTTGAATTCGTACTCACAGATACGCAGTATTTT. Protein: CSVEFVLTDTQYF. This chain uses TRBV29-1 with TRBJ2-3; no firm D call. The CDR3 loop spans 13 amino acids. Germline V gene data show CDR1 as SQVTM and CDR2 as ANQGSEA. V was trimmed by 2 bases and J by 2 bases, leaving 8 bases between them.

This chain's CDR3 is CASSPTGSVGEQYF. As DNA, the CDR3 is TGCGCCAGCAGCCCGACAGGGTCCGTGGGGGAGCAGTACTTC. This sequence joins TRBV4-1 and TRBJ2-7; 7 nucleotides align to TRBD1. The J segment lost 7 bases and the V segment lost 4 bases, leaving 10 bases of the junction unmatched. Germline V gene sequence: CDR1 MGHRA, CDR2 YSYEKL. The CDR3 covers 14 residues.

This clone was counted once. The CDR3 sequence is CASSLGDSQQPQHF. The CDR3 DNA is TGTGCCAGCAGCTTAGGTGACAGCCAACAGCCCCAGCATTTT. The J gene is TRBJ1-5, the V gene TRBV7-8; D perhaps matches TRBD1 (5 bases). Germline V lookup: CDR1 SGHVS, CDR2 FQNEAQ. The CDR3 loop spans 14 amino acids. The V gene lost 1 base and the J gene lost 7 bases, with 11 bases spanning the gap. Full variable domain (remainder filled in from reference TRBV7-8 and TRBJ1-5): GAGVSQSPRYKVAKRGQDVALRCDPISGHVSLFWYQQALGQGPEFLTYFQNEAQLDKSGLPSDRFFAERPEGSVSTLKIQRTQQEDSAVYLCASSLGDSQQPQHFGDGTRLSIL.

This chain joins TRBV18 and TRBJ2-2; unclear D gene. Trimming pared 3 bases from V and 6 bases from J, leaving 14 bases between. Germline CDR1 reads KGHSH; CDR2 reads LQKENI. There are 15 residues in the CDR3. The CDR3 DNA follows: TGTGCCAGCTCACCCAGAGACAAGATATCCGGGGAGCTGTTTTTT. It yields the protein CASSPRDKISGELFF.

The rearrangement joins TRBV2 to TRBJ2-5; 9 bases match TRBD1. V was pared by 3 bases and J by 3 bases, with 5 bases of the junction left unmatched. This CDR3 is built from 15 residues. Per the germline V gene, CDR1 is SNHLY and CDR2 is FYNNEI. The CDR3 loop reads CASSDLGTGKETQYF. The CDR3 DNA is TGTGCCAGCAGTGACTTGGGGACAGGGAAAGAGACCCAGTACTTC.

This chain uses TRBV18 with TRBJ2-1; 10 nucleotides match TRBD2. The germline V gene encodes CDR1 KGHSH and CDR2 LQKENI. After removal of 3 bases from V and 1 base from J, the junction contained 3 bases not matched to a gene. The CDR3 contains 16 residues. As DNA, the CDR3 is TGTGCCAGCTCACCCGAGCGGGGGGGGTCCTACAATGAGCAGTTCTTC. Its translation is CASSPERGGSYNEQFF.

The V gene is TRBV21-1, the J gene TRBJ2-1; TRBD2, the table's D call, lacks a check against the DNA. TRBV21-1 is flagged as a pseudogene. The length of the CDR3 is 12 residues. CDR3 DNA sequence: TGTGCCAGCAGGACGGGTTACAATGAGCAGTTCTTC. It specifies CASRTGYNEQFF.

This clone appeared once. CDR3 amino acids: CASSSAGTGGYGYTF. CDR3 DNA: TGTGCCAGTAGTAGCGCGGGGACAGGGGGTTATGGCTACACCTTC. The chain employs TRBV19 and TRBJ1-2, with TRBD1 matching over 11 bases. Germline lookup yields CDR1 LNHDA and CDR2 SQIVND (reference sequence). The CDR3 has 15 amino acids. J gave up 5 bases and V 4 bases, and 6 bases lay outside the gene matches.

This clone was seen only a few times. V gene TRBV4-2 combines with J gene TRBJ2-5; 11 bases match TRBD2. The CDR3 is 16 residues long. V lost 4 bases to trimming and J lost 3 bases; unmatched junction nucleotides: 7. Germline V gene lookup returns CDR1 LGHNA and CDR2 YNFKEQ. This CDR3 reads CASSLGSGGAKETQYF. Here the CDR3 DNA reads TGTGCCAGCAGCCTGGGTAGCGGGGGGGCCAAAGAGACCCAGTACTTC.

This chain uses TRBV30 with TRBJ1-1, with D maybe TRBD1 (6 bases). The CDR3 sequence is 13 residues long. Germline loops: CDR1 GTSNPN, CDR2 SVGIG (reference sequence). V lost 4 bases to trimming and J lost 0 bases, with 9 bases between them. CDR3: CAWKGQLNTEAFF. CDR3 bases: TGTGCCTGGAAAGGACAGCTGAACACTGAAGCTTTCTTT.

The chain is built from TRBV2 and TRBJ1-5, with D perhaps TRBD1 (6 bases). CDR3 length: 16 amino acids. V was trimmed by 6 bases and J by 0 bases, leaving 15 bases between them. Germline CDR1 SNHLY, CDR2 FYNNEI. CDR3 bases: TGTGCCAGCAGCCGTACAGGGTCGGGTAGCAATCAGCCCCAGCATTTT. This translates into CASSRTGSGSNQPQHF.

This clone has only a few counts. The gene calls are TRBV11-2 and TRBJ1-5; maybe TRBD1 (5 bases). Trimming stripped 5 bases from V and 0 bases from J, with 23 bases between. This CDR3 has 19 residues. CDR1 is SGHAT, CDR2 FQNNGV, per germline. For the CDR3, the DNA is TGTGCCAGCAGCAGCACCCTGGGGGGAGGGGCCCTTAGCAATCAGCCCCAGCATTTT. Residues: CASSSTLGGGALSNQPQHF.

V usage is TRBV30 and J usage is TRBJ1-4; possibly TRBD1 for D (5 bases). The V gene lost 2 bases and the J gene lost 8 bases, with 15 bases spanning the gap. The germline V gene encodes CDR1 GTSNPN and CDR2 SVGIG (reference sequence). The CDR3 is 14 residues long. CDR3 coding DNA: TGTGCCTGGAGTTTTGGGCAGGGTAGGGAAAAACTGTTTTTT. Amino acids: CAWSFGQGREKLFF.

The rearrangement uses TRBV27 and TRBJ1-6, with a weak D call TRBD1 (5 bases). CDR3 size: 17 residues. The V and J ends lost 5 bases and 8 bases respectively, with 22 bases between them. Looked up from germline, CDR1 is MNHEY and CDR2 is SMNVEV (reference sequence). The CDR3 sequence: CASSPQTVWVSDSPLHF. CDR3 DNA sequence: TGTGCCAGCAGTCCACAGACAGTATGGGTTTCGGATTCACCCCTCCACTTT.

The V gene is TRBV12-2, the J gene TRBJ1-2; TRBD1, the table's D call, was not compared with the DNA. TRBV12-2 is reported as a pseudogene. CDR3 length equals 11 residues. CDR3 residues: CAVPTASGYTF. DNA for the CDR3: TGTGCAGTCCCCACAGCCTCTGGCTACACCTTC.

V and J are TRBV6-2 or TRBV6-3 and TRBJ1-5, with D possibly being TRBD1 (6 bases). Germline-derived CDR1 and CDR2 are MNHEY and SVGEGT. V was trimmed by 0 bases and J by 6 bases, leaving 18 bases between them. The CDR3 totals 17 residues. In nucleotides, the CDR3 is TGTGCCAGCAGTTACTCCCGAGGGGGGGGGTTTGGTCAGCCCCAGCATTTT. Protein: CASSYSRGGGFGQPQHF.

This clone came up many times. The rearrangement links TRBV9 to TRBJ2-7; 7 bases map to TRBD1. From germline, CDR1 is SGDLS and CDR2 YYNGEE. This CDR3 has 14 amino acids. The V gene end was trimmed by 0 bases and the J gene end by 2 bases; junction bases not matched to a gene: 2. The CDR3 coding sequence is TGTGCCAGCAGCGTAGGTGGGACAGCCTACGAGCAGTACTTC. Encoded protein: CASSVGGTAYEQYF.